This T cell receptor beta chain derives from a study of PD-1 blockade in classical Hodgkin lymphoma. Here immunoSEQ multiplex PCR was the method, and the copy in TCRdb shows in-frame clones only, minus some. The table has about 24,000 clones, about 86% seen once. Study results and limitations: After ASCT, patients who started nivolumab under 1 year later were excluded. Lower baseline TCR diversity was reported for newly diagnosed patients than for healthy donors. It was among complete responders that baseline diversity resembled that of newly diagnosed patients.

Time point defined: cycle 4 day 1 (C4D1), after more than 5 weeks of nivolumab. Each of the patients experienced relapse following autologous stem cell transplantation, and their brentuximab vedotin exposure differed. Patients had relapsed/refractory classical Hodgkin lymphoma with complete response, partial response or progressive disease as best response. For this clone: The target antigen is unknown.

This sample comprised peripheral blood mononuclear cells (PBMCs), obtained before the fourth cycle of nivolumab. This TCR derives from a human donor with classical Hodgkin lymphoma.

CDR3 in amino acids: CASRDGNTGELFF. CDR3 DNA: TGCGCCAGCAGGGACGGGAACACCGGGGAGCTGTTTTTT. This rearrangement joins TRBV10-2 to TRBJ2-2; no definite D call. CDR1 WSHSY and CDR2 SAAADI come from the germline V gene. CDR3 length: 13 residues. Trimming cost V 6 bases and J 1 base, with 6 bases left between them.